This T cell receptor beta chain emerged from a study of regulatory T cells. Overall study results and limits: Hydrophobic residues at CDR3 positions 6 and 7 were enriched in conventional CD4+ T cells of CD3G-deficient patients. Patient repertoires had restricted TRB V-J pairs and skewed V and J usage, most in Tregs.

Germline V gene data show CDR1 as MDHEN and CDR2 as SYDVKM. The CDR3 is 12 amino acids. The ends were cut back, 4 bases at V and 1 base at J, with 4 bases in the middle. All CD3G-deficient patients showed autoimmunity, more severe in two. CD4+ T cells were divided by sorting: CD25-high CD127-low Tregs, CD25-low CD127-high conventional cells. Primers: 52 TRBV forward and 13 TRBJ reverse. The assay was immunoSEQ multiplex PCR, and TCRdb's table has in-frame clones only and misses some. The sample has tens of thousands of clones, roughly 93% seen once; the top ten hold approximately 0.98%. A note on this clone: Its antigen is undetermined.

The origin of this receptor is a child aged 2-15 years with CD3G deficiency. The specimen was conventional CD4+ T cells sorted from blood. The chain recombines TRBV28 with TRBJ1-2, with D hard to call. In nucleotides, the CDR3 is TGTGCCAGCAGTTCCGTTAACTATGGCTACACCTTC. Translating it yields CASSSVNYGYTF.